This TCR beta chain was captured in a study of Ad26.COV2.S vaccination and SARS-CoV-2 variants. CDR1 is SGHTA and CDR2 is FQGNSA in the germline V gene. CDR3 length: 15 residues. J gave up 5 bases and V 5 bases, and 8 bases lay outside the gene matches. Treatment noted: around 19 received Ad26.COV2.S at low or high dose, single or two shots; several received placebo; per-sample allocation not given. Samples were taken on day 63 after the first vaccine or placebo injection. The vaccine delivered Wuhan-strain SARS-CoV-2 spike through an Ad26 vector. Notes on the study in general: Substantial breadth was reported for post-vaccination spike-specific CD8+ and CD4+ T cells.

Comment on this clone: As yet, its antigen is unknown.

Data came from immunoSEQ multiplex PCR; TCRdb stores just in-frame clones and leaves some out. The top ten clones hold roughly 3.5% of a sample with 300,000 to 450,000 clones, roughly 84% of them seen once. The TCR originated in a person between 18 and 65 years old who received the Ad26.COV2.S COVID-19 vaccine or a placebo. This specimen was peripheral blood, taken in a trial of Ad26.COV2.S vaccine versus placebo. This chain links TRBV7-2 with TRBJ2-3; TRBD1 agrees at 9 bases. The CDR3 region is CASSQRTGAGDTQYF. The CDR3 DNA reads as TGTGCCAGCAGCCAGCGGACAGGGGCGGGAGATACGCAGTATTTT.